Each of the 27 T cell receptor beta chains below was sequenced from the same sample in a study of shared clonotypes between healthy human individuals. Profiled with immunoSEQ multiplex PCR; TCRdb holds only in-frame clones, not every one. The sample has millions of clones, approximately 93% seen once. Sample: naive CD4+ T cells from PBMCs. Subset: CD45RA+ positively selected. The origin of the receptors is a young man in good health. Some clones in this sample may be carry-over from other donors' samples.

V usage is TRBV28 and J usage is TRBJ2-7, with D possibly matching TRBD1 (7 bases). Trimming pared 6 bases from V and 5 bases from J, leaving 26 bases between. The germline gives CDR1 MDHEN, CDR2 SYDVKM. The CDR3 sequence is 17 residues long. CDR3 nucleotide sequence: TGTGCCAGCAGCCTCTACCTGACAGGGACTTTGCAGCACGAGCAGTACTTC. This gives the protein CASSLYLTGTLQHEQYF.

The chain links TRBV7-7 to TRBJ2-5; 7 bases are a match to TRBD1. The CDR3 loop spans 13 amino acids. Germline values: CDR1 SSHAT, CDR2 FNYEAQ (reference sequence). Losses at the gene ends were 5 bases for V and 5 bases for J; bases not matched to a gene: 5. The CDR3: CASSRDRAETQYF. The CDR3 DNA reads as TGTGCCAGCAGCCGAGACAGGGCGGAGACCCAGTACTTC.

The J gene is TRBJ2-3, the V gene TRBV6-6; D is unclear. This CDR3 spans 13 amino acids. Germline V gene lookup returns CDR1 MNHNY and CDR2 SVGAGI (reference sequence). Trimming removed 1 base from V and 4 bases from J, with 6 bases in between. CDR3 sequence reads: CASSYYSADTQYF. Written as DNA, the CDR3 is TGTGCCAGCAGTTACTACAGTGCAGATACGCAGTATTTT.

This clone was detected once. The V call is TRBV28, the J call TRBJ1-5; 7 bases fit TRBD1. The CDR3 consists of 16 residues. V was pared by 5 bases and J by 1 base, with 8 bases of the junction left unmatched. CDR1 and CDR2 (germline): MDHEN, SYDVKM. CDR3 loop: CASSIGQVGSNQPQHF. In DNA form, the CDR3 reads TGTGCCAGCAGTATAGGACAGGTGGGAAGCAATCAGCCCCAGCATTTT.

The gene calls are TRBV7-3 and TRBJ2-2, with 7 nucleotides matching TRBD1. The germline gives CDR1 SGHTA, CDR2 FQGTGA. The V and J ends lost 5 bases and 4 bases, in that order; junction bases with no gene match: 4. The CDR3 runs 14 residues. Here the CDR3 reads CASSPQGVTGELFF. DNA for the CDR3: TGTGCCAGCAGCCCCCAGGGGGTCACCGGGGAGCTGTTTTTT.

CDR3 bases: TGTGCCAGCAGCTTAGAGGTGGGCCAGCCCCAGCATTTT. Translation: CASSLEVGQPQHF. The chain combines TRBV7-9 with TRBJ1-5; D is ambiguous. Per the germline V gene, CDR1 is SEHNR and CDR2 is FQNEAQ (reference sequence). This CDR3 has 13 residues. Trimming shortened V by 1 base and J by 7 bases, and 8 bases separated the two germline ends.

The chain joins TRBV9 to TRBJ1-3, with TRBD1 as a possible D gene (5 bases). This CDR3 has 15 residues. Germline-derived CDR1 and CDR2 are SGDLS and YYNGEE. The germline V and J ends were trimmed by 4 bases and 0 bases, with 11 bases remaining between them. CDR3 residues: CASSPPGGSGNTIYF. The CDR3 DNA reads TGTGCCAGCAGCCCCCCCGGGGGCTCTGGAAACACCATATATTTT. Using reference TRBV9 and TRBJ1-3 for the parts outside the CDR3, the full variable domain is DSGVTQTPKHLITATGQRVTLRCSPRSGDLSVYWYQQSLDQGLQFLIQYYNGEERAKGNILERFSAQQFPDLHSELNLSSLELGDSALYFCASSPPGGSGNTIYFGEGSWLTVV.

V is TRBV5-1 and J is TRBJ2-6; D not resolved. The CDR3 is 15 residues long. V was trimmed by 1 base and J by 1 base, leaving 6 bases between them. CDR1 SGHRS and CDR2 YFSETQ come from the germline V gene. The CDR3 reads CASSLRRSGANVLTF. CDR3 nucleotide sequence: TGCGCCAGCAGCTTGAGAAGGTCTGGGGCCAACGTCCTGACTTTC.

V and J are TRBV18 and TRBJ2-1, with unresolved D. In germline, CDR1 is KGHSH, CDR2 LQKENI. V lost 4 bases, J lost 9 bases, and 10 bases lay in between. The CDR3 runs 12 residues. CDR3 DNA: TGTGCCAGCTCACTCGAGACGGGTGAGCAGTTCTTC. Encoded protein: CASSLETGEQFF.

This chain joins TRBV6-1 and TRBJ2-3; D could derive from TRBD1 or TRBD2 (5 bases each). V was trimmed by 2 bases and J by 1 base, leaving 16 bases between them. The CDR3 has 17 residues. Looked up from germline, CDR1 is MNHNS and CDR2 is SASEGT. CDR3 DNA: TGTGCCAGCAGTGAATCACGCTCGGGACGCCGCACAGATACGCAGTATTTT. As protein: CASSESRSGRRTDTQYF.

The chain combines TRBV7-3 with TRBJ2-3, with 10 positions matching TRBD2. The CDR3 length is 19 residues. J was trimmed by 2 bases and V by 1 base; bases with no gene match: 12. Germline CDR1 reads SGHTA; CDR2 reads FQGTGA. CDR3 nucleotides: TGTGCCAGCAGCTTAAACCCCCCGCGGACTAGCGGATACACAGATACGCAGTATTTT. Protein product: CASSLNPPRTSGYTDTQYF.

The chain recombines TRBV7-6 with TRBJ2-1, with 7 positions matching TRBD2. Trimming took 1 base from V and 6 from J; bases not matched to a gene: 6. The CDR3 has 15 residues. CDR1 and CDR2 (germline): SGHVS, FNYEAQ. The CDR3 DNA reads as TGTGCCAGCAGCTTAGAGGCCGGGACTACCAATGAGCAGTTCTTC. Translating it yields CASSLEAGTTNEQFF.

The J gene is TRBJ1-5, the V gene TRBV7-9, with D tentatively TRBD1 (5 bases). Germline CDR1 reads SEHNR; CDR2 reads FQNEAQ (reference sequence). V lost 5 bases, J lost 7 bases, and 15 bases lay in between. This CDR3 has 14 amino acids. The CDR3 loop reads CASSATQGKQPQHF. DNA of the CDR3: TGTGCCAGCAGCGCCACCCAGGGAAAACAGCCCCAGCATTTT.

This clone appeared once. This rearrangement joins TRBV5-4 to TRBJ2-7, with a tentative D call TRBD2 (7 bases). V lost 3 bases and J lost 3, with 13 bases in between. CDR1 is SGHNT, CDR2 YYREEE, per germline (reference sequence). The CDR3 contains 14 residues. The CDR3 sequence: CASSYSGGRYEQYF. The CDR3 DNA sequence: TGTGCCAGCAGCTACTCGGGGGGCCGCTACGAGCAGTACTTC.

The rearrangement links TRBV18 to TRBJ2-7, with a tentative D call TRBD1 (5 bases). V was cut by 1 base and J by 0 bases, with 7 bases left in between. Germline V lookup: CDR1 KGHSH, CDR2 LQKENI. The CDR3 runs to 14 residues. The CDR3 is CASSPRQNSYEQYF. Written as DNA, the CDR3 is TGTGCCAGCTCACCACGACAGAACTCCTACGAGCAGTACTTC. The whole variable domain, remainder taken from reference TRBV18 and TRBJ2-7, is NAGVMQNPRHLVRRRGQEARLRCSPMKGHSHVYWYRQLPEEGLKFMVYLQKENIIDESGMPKERFSAEFPKEGPSILRIQQVVRGDSAAYFCASSPRQNSYEQYFGPGTRLTVT.

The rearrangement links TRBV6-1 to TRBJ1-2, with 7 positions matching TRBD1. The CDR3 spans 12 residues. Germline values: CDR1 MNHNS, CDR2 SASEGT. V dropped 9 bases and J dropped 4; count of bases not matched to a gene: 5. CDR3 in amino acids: CASTGTVYGYTF. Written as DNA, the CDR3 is TGTGCCAGTACCGGGACAGTCTATGGCTACACCTTC.

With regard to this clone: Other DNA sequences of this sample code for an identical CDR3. The CDR3 loop is CAWSVGGSGNTIYF. The CDR3 nucleotides read TGTGCCTGGAGTGTTGGTGGCTCTGGAAACACCATATATTTT. This chain joins TRBV30 and TRBJ1-3; D is undetermined. Between the trimmed V and J ends, which lost 0 bases and 0 bases, there was a span of 6 bases. Germline V lookup: CDR1 GTSNPN, CDR2 SVGIG (reference sequence). There are 14 residues in the CDR3.

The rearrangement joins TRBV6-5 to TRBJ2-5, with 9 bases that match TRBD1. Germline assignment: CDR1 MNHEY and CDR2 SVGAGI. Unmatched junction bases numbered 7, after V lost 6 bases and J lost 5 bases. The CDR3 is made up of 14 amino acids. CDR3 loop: CASRNRGRQETQYF. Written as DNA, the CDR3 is TGTGCCAGCAGGAACAGGGGGCGTCAGGAGACCCAGTACTTC.

The chain's CDR3 is CASTKPSGHAFF. The CDR3 DNA sequence: TGTGCCAGCACTAAACCTAGTGGCCACGCTTTCTTT. The V and J genes are TRBV28 and TRBJ1-1; D gene unclear. This CDR3 comprises 12 residues. In germline, CDR1 is MDHEN, CDR2 SYDVKM. Trimming stripped 7 bases from V and 11 bases from J, with 17 bases between.

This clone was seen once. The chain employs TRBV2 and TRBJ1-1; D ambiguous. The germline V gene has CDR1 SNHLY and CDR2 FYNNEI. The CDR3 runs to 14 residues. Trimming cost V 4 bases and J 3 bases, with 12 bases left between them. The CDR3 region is CASSGSETDTEAFF. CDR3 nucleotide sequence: TGTGCCAGCAGTGGATCAGAGACGGACACTGAAGCTTTCTTT.

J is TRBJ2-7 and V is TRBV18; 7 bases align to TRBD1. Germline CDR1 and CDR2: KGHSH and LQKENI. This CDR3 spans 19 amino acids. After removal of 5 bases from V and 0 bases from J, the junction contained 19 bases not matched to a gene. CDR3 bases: TGTGCCAGCTCAAGGTACACACCGGTAGACAGGGCAAACTCCTACGAGCAGTACTTC. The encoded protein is CASSRYTPVDRANSYEQYF.

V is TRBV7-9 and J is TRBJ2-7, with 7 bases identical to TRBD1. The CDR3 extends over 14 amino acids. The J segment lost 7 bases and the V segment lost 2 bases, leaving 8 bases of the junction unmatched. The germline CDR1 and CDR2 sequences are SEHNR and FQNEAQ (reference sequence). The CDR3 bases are TGTGCCAGCAGCTTAAGGGCAGGGGGAGATGAGCAGTACTTC. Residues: CASSLRAGGDEQYF.

CDR3 sequence reads: CASSYVLAGTYEQYF. The CDR3 coding sequence is TGTGCCAGCAGTTACGTGCTAGCGGGGACCTACGAGCAGTACTTC. The chain is built from TRBV6-6 and TRBJ2-7, with 9 bases matching TRBD2. Germline V gene sequence: CDR1 MNHNY, CDR2 SVGAGI (reference sequence). This CDR3 is 15 amino acids long. V gave up 2 bases and J gave up 2 bases; unmatched junction bases: 4.

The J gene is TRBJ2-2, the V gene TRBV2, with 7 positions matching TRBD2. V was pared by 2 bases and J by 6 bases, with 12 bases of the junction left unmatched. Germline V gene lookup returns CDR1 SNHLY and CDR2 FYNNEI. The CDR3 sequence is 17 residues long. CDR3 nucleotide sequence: TGTGCCAGCAGTGAACAGGGAGGGATTAGGAGGTCCGGGGAGCTGTTTTTT. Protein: CASSEQGGIRRSGELFF. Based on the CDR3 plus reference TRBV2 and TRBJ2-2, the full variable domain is EPEVTQTPSHQVTQMGQEVILRCVPISNHLYFYWYRQILGQKVEFLVSFYNNEISEKSEIFDDQFSVERPDGSNFTLKIRSTKLEDSAMYFCASSEQGGIRRSGELFFGEGSRLTVL.

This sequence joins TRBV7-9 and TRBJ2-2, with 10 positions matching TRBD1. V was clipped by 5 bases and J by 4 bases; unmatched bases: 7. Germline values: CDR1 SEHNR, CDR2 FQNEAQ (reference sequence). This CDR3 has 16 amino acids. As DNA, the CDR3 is TGTGCCAGCAGCATGCCGGGACAGGGGTCCACCGGGGAGCTGTTTTTT. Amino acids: CASSMPGQGSTGELFF.

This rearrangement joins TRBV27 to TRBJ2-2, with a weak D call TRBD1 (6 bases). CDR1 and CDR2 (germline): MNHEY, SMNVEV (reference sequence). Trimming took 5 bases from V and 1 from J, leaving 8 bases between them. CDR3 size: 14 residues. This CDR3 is CASSRQVNTGELFF. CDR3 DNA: TGTGCCAGCAGTAGACAGGTGAACACCGGGGAGCTGTTTTTT.

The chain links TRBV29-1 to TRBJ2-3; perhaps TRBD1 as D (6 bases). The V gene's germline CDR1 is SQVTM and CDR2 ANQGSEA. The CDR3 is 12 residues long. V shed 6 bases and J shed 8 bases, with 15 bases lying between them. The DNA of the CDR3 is TGCAGCGTCGAACAACAGGGAAGTACGCAGTATTTT. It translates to CSVEQQGSTQYF.